The rows below give T cell receptor beta chains drawn from one sample of a study of T cell responses to AZD1222 COVID-19 vaccine. Profiling relied on immunoSEQ multiplex PCR, and the TCRdb table lists in-frame clones only, not all of them. The sample holds about 110,000 clones; 75% to 95% are singletons and the top ten take roughly 6.2%. Sequenced here: peripheral blood, sampled 28 days after the second AZD1222 dose. The receptor source for this set is an adult who received the AZD1222 COVID-19 vaccine. CDR3s include the opening cysteine and the closing phenylalanine or tryptophan. D genes are given only for firm matches. Clone size is given for some rows only: seen once, a few or many times, or a class if the clone is expanded.

V gene: TRBV19
clone size: NA
D gene: NA
J gene: TRBJ1-5
CDR3 protein: CASKTGDQPQHF
CDR3 DNA: TGTGCCAGTAAGACGGGGGATCAGCCCCAGCATTTT

V gene: TRBV19
clone size: NA
D gene: NA
J gene: TRBJ1-3
CDR3 protein: CASSIERRNTIYF
CDR3 DNA: TGTGCCAGTAGTATAGAGCGCCGAAACACCATATATTTT

V gene: TRBV5-5
clone size: NA
D gene: NA
J gene: TRBJ1-5
CDR3 protein: CASSSGHLPDLPQHF
CDR3 DNA: TGTGCCAGCAGCTCGGGACACCTACCCGATCTGCCCCAGCATTTT

V gene: TRBV6-6
clone size: NA
D gene: NA
J gene: TRBJ2-7
CDR3 protein: CASSSPEGLAYEQYF
CDR3 DNA: TGTGCCAGCAGTTCCCCGGAGGGACTGGCATACGAGCAGTACTTC

V gene: TRBV12-5
clone size: NA
D gene: NA
J gene: TRBJ2-5
CDR3 protein: CASGLSTAKETQYF
CDR3 DNA: TGTGCTAGTGGTTTGAGTACGGCTAAGGAGACCCAGTACTTC

V gene: TRBV15
clone size: NA
D gene: NA
J gene: TRBJ1-2
CDR3 protein: CATSRAWGGRVDYGYTF
CDR3 DNA: TGTGCCACCAGCAGAGCTTGGGGGGGCCGCGTGGACTATGGCTACACCTTC

V gene: TRBV7-9
clone size: once
D gene: NA
J gene: TRBJ2-2
CDR3 protein: CASSVDRNTGELFF
CDR3 DNA: TGTGCCAGCAGCGTGGACAGGAACACCGGGGAGCTGTTTTTT

V gene: TRBV18
clone size: NA
D gene: NA
J gene: TRBJ1-5
CDR3 protein: CASSPTSGRGPQPQHF
CDR3 DNA: TGTGCCAGCTCCCCTACTTCGGGGAGGGGACCCCAGCCCCAGCATTTT

V gene: TRBV14
clone size: NA
D gene: NA
J gene: TRBJ1-1
CDR3 protein: CASSQVAANTEAFF
CDR3 DNA: TGTGCCAGCAGCCAAGTTGCAGCTAACACTGAAGCTTTCTTT

V gene: TRBV6-5
clone size: once
D gene: NA
J gene: TRBJ2-5
CDR3 protein: CASSATPRETQYF
CDR3 DNA: TGTGCCAGCAGCGCGACCCCTCGGGAGACCCAGTACTTC

V gene: TRBV6-5
clone size: NA
D gene: TRBD1
J gene: TRBJ1-2
CDR3 protein: CASSSRQGLGYGYTF
CDR3 DNA: TGTGCCAGCAGTTCCCGACAGGGCTTGGGCTATGGCTACACCTTC

V gene: TRBV2
clone size: NA
D gene: TRBD1
J gene: TRBJ1-2
CDR3 protein: CASSLVVQGLDGYTF
CDR3 DNA: TGTGCCAGCAGCCTGGTTGTACAGGGGCTCGATGGCTACACCTTC

V gene: TRBV20-1
clone size: NA
D gene: NA
J gene: TRBJ1-6
CDR3 protein: CSACGVLNSPLHF
CDR3 DNA: TGCAGTGCTTGTGGGGTCTTAAATTCACCCCTCCACTTT

V gene: TRBV7-2
clone size: NA
D gene: NA
J gene: TRBJ2-1
CDR3 protein: CASSLVDSSYNEQFF
CDR3 DNA: TGTGCCAGCAGCTTAGTTGATTCTTCCTACAATGAGCAGTTCTTC

V gene: TRBV5-4
clone size: NA
D gene: NA
J gene: TRBJ1-1
CDR3 protein: CASGGNMNTEAFF
CDR3 DNA: TGTGCCAGTGGAGGGAACATGAACACTGAAGCTTTCTTT

V gene: TRBV3-1/TRBV3-2
clone size: once
D gene: NA
J gene: TRBJ2-1
CDR3 protein: CASSQGTHLNEQFF
CDR3 DNA: TGTGCCAGCAGCCAAGGAACACACTTGAATGAGCAGTTCTTC

V gene: TRBV7-8
clone size: NA
D gene: NA
J gene: TRBJ1-2
CDR3 protein: CASSLGGASNYGYTF
CDR3 DNA: TGTGCCAGCAGCTTAGGTGGGGCGAGCAACTATGGCTACACCTTC

V gene: TRBV6-5
clone size: NA
D gene: NA
J gene: TRBJ2-3
CDR3 protein: CASRTDTDTQYF
CDR3 DNA: TGTGCCAGCAGGACGGACACAGATACGCAGTATTTT

V gene: TRBV3-1/TRBV3-2
clone size: NA
D gene: NA
J gene: TRBJ1-4
CDR3 protein: CASSHRDSTNEKLFF
CDR3 DNA: TGTGCCAGCAGCCACAGGGATTCAACTAATGAAAAACTGTTTTTT

V gene: TRBV18
clone size: few
D gene: TRBD1
J gene: TRBJ1-3
CDR3 protein: CASSPRTGRSSSGNTIYF
CDR3 DNA: TGTGCCAGCTCACCCCGGACAGGTCGGTCCAGCTCTGGAAACACCATATATTTT

V gene: TRBV11-2
clone size: NA
D gene: NA
J gene: TRBJ2-7
CDR3 protein: CASSLSLASSEQYF
CDR3 DNA: TGTGCCAGCAGCTTAAGTCTAGCGAGTAGCGAGCAGTACTTC

V gene: TRBV27
clone size: NA
D gene: TRBD1
J gene: TRBJ2-7
CDR3 protein: CASSLSTGQGYEQYF
CDR3 DNA: TGTGCCAGCAGTCTGTCTACGGGACAGGGCTACGAGCAGTACTTC

V gene: TRBV5-4
clone size: NA
D gene: NA
J gene: TRBJ1-2
CDR3 protein: CASSLTSGIRNYGYTF
CDR3 DNA: TGTGCCAGCAGCTTGACCTCAGGGATTCGGAACTATGGCTACACCTTC

V gene: TRBV7-6
clone size: NA
D gene: NA
J gene: TRBJ2-7
CDR3 protein: CASSLAQDNPYEQYF
CDR3 DNA: TGTGCCAGCAGCTTAGCGCAGGACAACCCCTACGAGCAGTACTTC

V gene: TRBV4-1
clone size: NA
D gene: TRBD2
J gene: TRBJ2-3
CDR3 protein: CASSQDRASGGATDTQYF
CDR3 DNA: TGCGCCAGCAGCCAAGATAGGGCTAGCGGGGGGGCGACAGATACGCAGTATTTT

V gene: TRBV7-6
clone size: NA
D gene: NA
J gene: TRBJ2-1
CDR3 protein: CASSLVGNEQFF
CDR3 DNA: TGTGCCAGCAGCTTAGTGGGGAATGAGCAGTTCTTC

V gene: TRBV11-2
clone size: NA
D gene: NA
J gene: TRBJ1-3
CDR3 protein: CASSGGGAGNTIYF
CDR3 DNA: TGTGCCAGCAGCGGGGGGGGAGCTGGAAACACCATATATTTT

V gene: TRBV27
clone size: NA
D gene: TRBD2
J gene: TRBJ2-1
CDR3 protein: CASSLIAGGYNEQFF
CDR3 DNA: TGTGCCAGCAGTTTAATAGCGGGAGGGTACAATGAGCAGTTCTTC

V gene: TRBV15
clone size: once
D gene: NA
J gene: TRBJ1-3
CDR3 protein: CATSRESSGNTIYF
CDR3 DNA: TGTGCCACCAGCAGAGAGAGCTCTGGAAACACCATATATTTT

V gene: TRBV5-4
clone size: NA
D gene: NA
J gene: TRBJ1-1
CDR3 protein: CATEGGNTEAFF
CDR3 DNA: TGTGCCACCGAGGGGGGGAACACTGAAGCTTTCTTT

V gene: TRBV27
clone size: NA
D gene: NA
J gene: TRBJ1-2
CDR3 protein: CASSFRGGYGYTF
CDR3 DNA: TGTGCCAGCAGTTTCAGGGGAGGCTATGGCTACACCTTC

V gene: TRBV7-2
clone size: NA
D gene: TRBD2
J gene: TRBJ2-2
CDR3 protein: CASSLAYRTSGRETKNTGELFF
CDR3 DNA: TGTGCCAGCAGCTTAGCGTATAGGACTAGCGGGAGGGAGACAAAGAACACCGGGGAGCTGTTTTTT

V gene: TRBV5-1
clone size: NA
D gene: TRBD1
J gene: TRBJ2-7
CDR3 protein: CASSQGVGTYEQYF
CDR3 DNA: TGCGCCAGCAGCCAGGGGGTTGGAACCTACGAGCAGTACTTC

V gene: TRBV7-9
clone size: once
D gene: NA
J gene: TRBJ2-7
CDR3 protein: CASSHSYEQYF
CDR3 DNA: TGTGCCAGCAGCCACTCCTACGAGCAGTACTTC

V gene: TRBV29-1
clone size: NA
D gene: NA
J gene: TRBJ1-5
CDR3 protein: CSVAGTSGSNQPQHF
CDR3 DNA: TGCAGCGTTGCGGGGACCTCCGGTAGCAATCAGCCCCAGCATTTT

V gene: TRBV19
clone size: NA
D gene: NA
J gene: TRBJ2-1
CDR3 protein: CASRAGSYNEQFF
CDR3 DNA: TGTGCCAGTAGGGCCGGGTCCTACAATGAGCAGTTCTTC

V gene: TRBV6-5
clone size: NA
D gene: TRBD1
J gene: TRBJ2-3
CDR3 protein: CASSSPRDRFRDTQYF
CDR3 DNA: TGTGCCAGCAGTTCGCCCCGGGACAGGTTCAGGGATACGCAGTATTTT

V gene: TRBV5-6
clone size: NA
D gene: NA
J gene: TRBJ1-5
CDR3 protein: CASSPRRAQPQHF
CDR3 DNA: TGTGCCAGCAGCCCTCGGAGGGCTCAGCCCCAGCATTTT

V gene: TRBV7-8
clone size: NA
D gene: NA
J gene: TRBJ1-1
CDR3 protein: CASSLARGVNTEAFF
CDR3 DNA: TGTGCCAGCAGCTTAGCACGGGGAGTGAACACTGAAGCTTTCTTT

V gene: TRBV20-1
clone size: once
D gene: TRBD2
J gene: TRBJ2-1
CDR3 protein: CSASEPGTSGSYEQFF
CDR3 DNA: TGCAGTGCTAGTGAACCCGGGACTAGCGGGAGCTATGAGCAGTTCTTC

V gene: TRBV7-2
clone size: NA
D gene: TRBD2
J gene: TRBJ2-4
CDR3 protein: CASSGSGRIKNIQYF
CDR3 DNA: TGTGCCAGCAGTGGGAGCGGGAGGATTAAAAACATTCAGTACTTC

V gene: TRBV28
clone size: NA
D gene: TRBD1
J gene: TRBJ1-2
CDR3 protein: CASSPNRGRYGYTF
CDR3 DNA: TGTGCCAGCAGCCCCAACAGGGGGCGATATGGCTACACCTTC

V gene: TRBV6-5
clone size: NA
D gene: TRBD1
J gene: TRBJ2-1
CDR3 protein: CASSPGTGGYNEQFF
CDR3 DNA: TGTGCCAGCAGTCCCGGGACAGGGGGCTACAATGAGCAGTTCTTC

V gene: TRBV29-1
clone size: NA
D gene: TRBD1
J gene: TRBJ2-2
CDR3 protein: CSGRKGTGGPGELFF
CDR3 DNA: TGCAGCGGCCGTAAGGGGACAGGGGGTCCCGGGGAGCTGTTTTTT

V gene: TRBV6-2/TRBV6-3
clone size: NA
D gene: NA
J gene: TRBJ2-7
CDR3 protein: CASSYVGGPGEQYF
CDR3 DNA: TGTGCCAGCAGTTATGTCGGGGGACCGGGGGAGCAGTACTTC

V gene: TRBV5-1
clone size: NA
D gene: TRBD2
J gene: TRBJ2-5
CDR3 protein: CASSFKRGPEETQYF
CDR3 DNA: TGCGCCAGCAGCTTCAAGCGGGGCCCGGAAGAGACCCAGTACTTC

V gene: TRBV5-1
clone size: NA
D gene: TRBD2
J gene: TRBJ2-2
CDR3 protein: CASSLGLAGVTGELFF
CDR3 DNA: TGCGCCAGCAGCTTGGGACTAGCGGGGGTCACCGGGGAGCTGTTTTTT

V gene: TRBV7-9
clone size: NA
D gene: NA
J gene: TRBJ1-6
CDR3 protein: CASSLLGSPLHF
CDR3 DNA: TGTGCCAGCAGCTTGTTGGGGTCACCCCTCCACTTT

V gene: TRBV7-2
clone size: NA
D gene: NA
J gene: TRBJ1-2
CDR3 protein: CASSLSNYGYTF
CDR3 DNA: TGTGCCAGCAGCTTAAGTAACTATGGCTACACCTTC

V gene: TRBV9
clone size: NA
D gene: NA
J gene: TRBJ1-6
CDR3 protein: CASSVRVITYNSPLHF
CDR3 DNA: TGTGCCAGCAGCGTAAGGGTAATAACCTATAATTCACCCCTCCACTTT

V gene: TRBV5-6
clone size: NA
D gene: TRBD2
J gene: TRBJ2-7
CDR3 protein: CASSKRTSGLREQYF
CDR3 DNA: TGTGCCAGCAGCAAACGGACTAGCGGGCTAAGGGAGCAGTACTTC

V gene: TRBV7-8
clone size: NA
D gene: NA
J gene: TRBJ2-7
CDR3 protein: CASSADRSSYEQYF
CDR3 DNA: TGTGCCAGCAGCGCCGATAGGAGCTCCTACGAGCAGTACTTC

V gene: TRBV21-1
clone size: NA
D gene: NA
J gene: TRBJ1-2
CDR3 protein: CASSRGTDPYYGYTF
CDR3 DNA: TGTGCCAGCAGCAGGGGGACAGATCCTTACTATGGCTACACCTTC